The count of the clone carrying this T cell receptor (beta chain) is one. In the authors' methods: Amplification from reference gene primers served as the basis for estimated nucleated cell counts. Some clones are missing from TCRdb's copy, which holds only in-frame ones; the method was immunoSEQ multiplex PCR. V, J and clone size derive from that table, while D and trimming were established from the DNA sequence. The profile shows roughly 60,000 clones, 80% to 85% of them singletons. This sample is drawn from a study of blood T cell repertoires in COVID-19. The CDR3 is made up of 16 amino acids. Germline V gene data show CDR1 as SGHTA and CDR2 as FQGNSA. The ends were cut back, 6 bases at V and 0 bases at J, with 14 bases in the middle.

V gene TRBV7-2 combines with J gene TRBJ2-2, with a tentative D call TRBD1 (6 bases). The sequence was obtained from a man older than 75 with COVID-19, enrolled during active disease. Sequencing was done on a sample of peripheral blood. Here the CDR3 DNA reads TGTGCCAGCAGTTCGGGACACCCAGCGAACACCGGGGAGCTGTTTTTT. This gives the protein CASSSGHPANTGELFF.